The rows below give T cell receptor beta chains drawn from one sample of a study of blood T cell repertoires in COVID-19. The method was immunoSEQ multiplex PCR; TCRdb's version includes in-frame clones alone and lacks a portion of them. The table shows 250,000 to 300,000 clones, with 89% occurring only once. Material for sequencing was peripheral blood. The receptor source for this set is a man aged 45-65 years with acute or convalescent COVID-19. Each CDR3 is given with its conserved first and last residue. Fields, in order: clone size, V gene, J gene, D gene, CDR3 DNA, CDR3 protein. A D gene is named only where the DNA matches it firmly. Not every row has a clone size; where given, it reads once, few, many or a size class.

.,TRBV5-5,TRBJ1-5,.,TGTGCCAGCAGCTTCCAAGGGGCAGGGGTCAGTCAGCCCCAGCATTTT,CASSFQGAGVSQPQHF
once,TRBV19,TRBJ2-7,TRBD2,TGTGCCAGTAGAGATATCGGGGGGGCAGGGGAATCCTACGAGCAGTACTTC,CASRDIGGAGESYEQYF
.,TRBV9,TRBJ2-5,TRBD1,TGTGCCAGCAGCCCGACAGGGTTTTATGAGACCCAGTACTTC,CASSPTGFYETQYF
once,TRBV11-2,TRBJ1-3,.,TGTGCCAGCAGCTTAGAGGGGCAGCAAAGCTCTGGAAACACCATATATTTT,CASSLEGQQSSGNTIYF
.,TRBV3-1/TRBV3-2,TRBJ2-7,TRBD1,TGTGCCAGCAGCCAAGGGGGGACAGCCCTATACGAGCAGTACTTC,CASSQGGTALYEQYF
.,TRBV11-3,TRBJ2-7,.,TGTGCCAGCAGACGGGCCCTCAGGGGCGAGCAGTACTTC,CASRRALRGEQYF
.,TRBV30,TRBJ1-2,TRBD1,TGTGCCTGGGACAGGGTATTCTATGGCTACACCTTC,CAWDRVFYGYTF
.,TRBV5-1,TRBJ1-1,.,TGCGCCAGCAGCTCTTCTCTGAACACTGAAGCTTTCTTT,CASSSSLNTEAFF
.,TRBV4-1,TRBJ2-4,.,TGCGCCAGCAGCCAAGTTCACAGGGGGGGGGCCGTAGCCAAAAACATTCAGTACTTC,CASSQVHRGGAVAKNIQYF
.,TRBV15,TRBJ1-4,.,TGTGCCACCAGCAGAGATTTTGTAGGCGGGAAAAAACTGTTTTTT,CATSRDFVGGKKLFF
.,TRBV10-1,TRBJ2-1,.,TGCGCCAGCAGTGCCCTCAGGGCCGACAATGAGCAGTTCTTC,CASSALRADNEQFF
.,TRBV18,TRBJ1-2,.,TGTGCCAGCTCACCTAGGACAGCGAACTTCTATGGCTACACCTTC,CASSPRTANFYGYTF
.,TRBV19,TRBJ1-1,TRBD1,TGTGCCATTACGGGACAGGGGAGGACTGAAGCTTTCTTT,CAITGQGRTEAFF
.,TRBV15,TRBJ1-5,.,TGTGCCACTACCTTACAGGGCGGCAATCAGCCCCAGCATTTT,CATTLQGGNQPQHF
.,TRBV11-3,TRBJ2-3,.,TGTGCCAGCAGCTTGGGCGGCACAGATACGCAGTATTTT,CASSLGGTDTQYF
.,TRBV18,TRBJ2-1,.,TGTGCCAGCTCACCAGACAGGAGTGAGCAGTTCTTC,CASSPDRSEQFF
.,TRBV7-6,TRBJ2-7,.,TGTGCCAGCAGCCCACCCGGTCTGAGCTCCTACGAGCAGTACTTC,CASSPPGLSSYEQYF
.,TRBV5-1,TRBJ1-1,TRBD1,TGCGCCAGCAGCTTATCTAGGGGGCTTAGGACTGAAGCTTTCTTT,CASSLSRGLRTEAFF
.,TRBV2,TRBJ2-1,.,TGTGCCAGCAGTGTCAACCTTGACCCCGGGGGGTTCTTC,CASSVNLDPGGFF
.,TRBV9,TRBJ1-1,.,TGTGCCAGCACCCGGGGGGGTCCCGCCGTTGACACTGAAGCTTTCTTT,CASTRGGPAVDTEAFF
.,TRBV6-5,TRBJ1-1,TRBD1,TGTGCCAGCAGGCTACAGGGGGCAATGAACACTGAAGCTTTCTTT,CASRLQGAMNTEAFF
few,TRBV7-8,TRBJ2-7,TRBD1,TGTGCCAGCAGCTTAATGGCAGGGGGTTACTCCTACGAGCAGTACTTC,CASSLMAGGYSYEQYF